Shown below are 11 T cell receptor beta chains from a single sample sequenced in a study of T-cell reconstitution after alpha-beta-depleted transplantation in children (dated by TCRdb to 2016 to 2017). Library preparation was by PCR. Sequencing was performed on an Illumina HiSeq 2500. TCR library preparation used molecular barcoding, with unique molecular identifiers applied to normalize quantification of the TCRbeta repertoire. Using fastp at Q25 and MiXCR, TCRdb reprocessed the public reads and kept productive beta chains. Records with the same CDR3 protein are collapsed into one entry carrying the most frequent genes and DNA. Counted in this sample were some 390,000 distinct CDR3 sequences; over 20% of them appeared once. 3% to 4.5% of the sample comes from the top ten. The material was PBMCs from the stem cell graft donor, obtained from the stem cell graft. These receptors were collected from a human donor who donated a stem cell graft to a child with acute myeloid leukemia.

As concerns this clonotype: A much larger clone is a single base away; this may be a read error. This chain links TRBV29-1 with TRBJ2-1, with 9 bases fitting TRBD2. The CDR3 length is 14 residues. Germline CDR1 SQVTM, CDR2 ANQGSEA. The CDR3 region has the DNA TGCAGCGCACACACTAGCGGGCTCAACAATGAGGAGTTCTTC. Translated, it gives CSAHTSGLNNEEFF.

The table lists this clonotype with a few counts. The chain is built from TRBV4-1 and TRBJ2-7, with a tentative D call TRBD2 (6 bases). CDR3 size: 13 residues. V was cut by 0 bases and J by 4 bases, with 7 bases left in between. Germline CDR1 reads MGHRA; CDR2 reads YSYEKL. The CDR3 nucleotides are TGCGCCAGCAGCCAAGAAGGAGGGTACGAGCAGTACTTC. Encoded protein: CASSQEGGYEQYF.

The rearrangement joins TRBV5-1 to TRBJ1-4; 11 bases agree with TRBD1. The germline gives CDR1 SGHRS, CDR2 YFSETQ. V shed 6 bases and J 7 bases; nucleotides not matched to a gene: 8. This CDR3 is 15 amino acids long. CDR3 nucleotides: TGCGCCAGCACCCTCACCGGGACAGGGGGTGAAAAACTGTTTTTT. Encoded protein: CASTLTGTGGEKLFF.

The chain couples TRBV20-1 to TRBJ1-4, with a possible D match to TRBD1 (5 bases). Germline V lookup: CDR1 DFQATT, CDR2 SNEGSKA (reference sequence). Trimming cost V 2 bases and J 8 bases, with 12 bases left between them. This CDR3 comprises 13 residues. DNA of the CDR3: TGCAGTGCTAGATTTCAGGGAAGCGAAAAACTGTTTTTT. It yields the protein CSARFQGSEKLFF.

The chain carries TRBV29-1 and TRBJ2-7; D is possibly TRBD1 (8 bases). The V and J ends lost 5 bases and 1 base respectively, with 15 bases between them. This CDR3 contains 14 residues. Germline V gene data show CDR1 as SQVTM and CDR2 as ANQGSEA. The CDR3 is CSVRTGRVSYEQYF. The DNA for the CDR3 is TGCAGCGTTCGGACAGGGAGGGTATCCTACGAGCAGTACTTC.

J is TRBJ2-1 and V is TRBV19; possibly TRBD1 for D (7 bases). The CDR3 is 16 amino acids. V dropped 1 base and J dropped 4 bases, with 14 bases sitting between them. Germline CDR1 LNHDA, CDR2 SQIVND (reference sequence). The CDR3 DNA is TGTGCCAGTAGTATAGGGAGGGGGCGAGGGTACAATGAGCAGTTCTTC. This translates into CASSIGRGRGYNEQFF.

The gene calls are TRBV12-3 or TRBV12-4 and TRBJ2-3; TRBD2 agrees at 10 bases. There are 16 residues in the CDR3. After removal of 5 bases from V and 5 bases from J, the junction contained 10 bases not matched to a gene. The CDR3 protein is CASSTGAGGPGDTQYF. DNA for the CDR3: TGTGCCAGCAGTACCGGAGCGGGAGGGCCGGGAGATACGCAGTATTTT.

There are a few counts of this clonotype. V gene TRBV7-3 combines with J gene TRBJ2-1; D remains unclear. V lost 8 bases to trimming and J lost 7 bases, with 9 bases between them. CDR1 is SGHTA, CDR2 FQGTGA, per germline. The CDR3 length is 11 residues. CDR3 sequence reads: CASLWWNEQFF. CDR3 in DNA: TGTGCCAGCCTATGGTGGAATGAGCAGTTCTTC.

The chain joins TRBV29-1 to TRBJ1-4; 9 nucleotides line up with TRBD1. Germline CDR1 SQVTM, CDR2 ANQGSEA. V was pared by 7 bases and J by 5 bases, with 11 bases of the junction left unmatched. The length of the CDR3 is 15 residues. This CDR3 is CSAIHDRGRNEKLFF. CDR3 nucleotides: TGCAGCGCCATACACGACAGGGGGAGGAATGAAAAACTGTTTTTT. The variable domain in full, with the rest retrieved from reference TRBV29-1 and TRBJ1-4, is SAVISQKPSRDICQRGTSLTIQCQVDSQVTMMFWYRQQPGQSLTLIATANQGSEATYESGFVIDKFPISRPNLTFSTLTVSNMSPEDSSIYLCSAIHDRGRNEKLFFGSGTQLSVL.

The V gene is TRBV18, the J gene TRBJ1-1; 9 bases match TRBD1. V shed 4 bases, J shed 4 bases, and the junction held 16 bases outside the gene matches. The CDR3 spans 18 residues. Per germline, CDR1 KGHSH and CDR2 LQKENI. CDR3 bases: TGTGCCAGCTCACGTTGGGGGACAGGGATTGGGGATGTCACTGAAGCTTTCTTT. This translates into CASSRWGTGIGDVTEAFF.

This clonotype was observed once. V is TRBV29-1 and J is TRBJ2-7, with 7 bases that match TRBD2. With 5 bases clipped from V and 2 bases from J, the junction kept 12 bases outside the gene matches. Germline CDR1 SQVTM, CDR2 ANQGSEA. This CDR3 has 15 amino acids. In DNA form, the CDR3 reads TGCAGCGTTTCCCGGGACTACCCGATAGCCTACGAGCAGTACTTC. Residues: CSVSRDYPIAYEQYF.